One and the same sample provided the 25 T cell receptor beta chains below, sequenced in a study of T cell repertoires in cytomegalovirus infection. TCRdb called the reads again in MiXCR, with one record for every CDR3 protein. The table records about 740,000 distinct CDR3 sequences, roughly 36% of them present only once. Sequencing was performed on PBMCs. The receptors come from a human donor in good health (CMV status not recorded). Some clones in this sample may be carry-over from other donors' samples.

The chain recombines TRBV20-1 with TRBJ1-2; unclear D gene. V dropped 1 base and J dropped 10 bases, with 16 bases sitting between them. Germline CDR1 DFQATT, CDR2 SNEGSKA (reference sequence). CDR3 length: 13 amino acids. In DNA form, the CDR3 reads TGCAGTGCTAGAGCCCCCGGCGACATTCTCTACACCTTC. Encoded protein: CSARAPGDILYTF.

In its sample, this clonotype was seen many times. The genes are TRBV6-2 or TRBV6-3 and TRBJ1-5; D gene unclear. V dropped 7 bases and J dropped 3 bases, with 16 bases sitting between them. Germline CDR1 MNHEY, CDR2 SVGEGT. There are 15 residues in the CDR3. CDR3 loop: CASTAEGIANQPQHF. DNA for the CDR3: TGTGCCAGCACAGCGGAGGGTATCGCCAATCAGCCCCAGCATTTT.

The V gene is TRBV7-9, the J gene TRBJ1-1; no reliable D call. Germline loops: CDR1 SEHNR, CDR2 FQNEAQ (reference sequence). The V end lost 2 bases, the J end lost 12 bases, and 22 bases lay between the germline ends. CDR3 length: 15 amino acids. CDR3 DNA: TGTGCCAGCAGCTTAACCGGGGTCGACGTTATATTGCCTTTCTTT. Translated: CASSLTGVDVILPFF.

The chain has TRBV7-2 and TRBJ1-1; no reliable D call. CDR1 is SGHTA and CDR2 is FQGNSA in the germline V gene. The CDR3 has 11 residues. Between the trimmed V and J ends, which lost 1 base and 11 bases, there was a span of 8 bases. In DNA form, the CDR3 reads TGTGCCAGCAGCTTAGGACACGGGGCTTTCTTT. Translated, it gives CASSLGHGAFF.

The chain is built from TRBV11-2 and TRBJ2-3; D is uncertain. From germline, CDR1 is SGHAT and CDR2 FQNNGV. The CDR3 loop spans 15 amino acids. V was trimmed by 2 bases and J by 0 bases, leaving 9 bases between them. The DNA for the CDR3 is TGTGCCAGCAGCTTATTCAGCTCTAGCACAGATACGCAGTATTTT. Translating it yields CASSLFSSSTDTQYF.

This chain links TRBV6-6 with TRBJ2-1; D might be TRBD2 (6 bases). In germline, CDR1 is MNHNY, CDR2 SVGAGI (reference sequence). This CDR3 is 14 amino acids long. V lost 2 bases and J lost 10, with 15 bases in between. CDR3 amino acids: CASSYGGTLKEQFF. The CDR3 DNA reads TGTGCCAGCAGTTACGGGGGGACTCTGAAGGAGCAGTTCTTC.

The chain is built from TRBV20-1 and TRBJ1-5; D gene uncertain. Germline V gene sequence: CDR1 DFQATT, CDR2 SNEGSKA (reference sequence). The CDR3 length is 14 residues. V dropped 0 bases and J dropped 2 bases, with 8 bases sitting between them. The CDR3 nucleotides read TGCAGTGCTAGAGATTTAAGCGGCAATCAGCCCCAGCATTTT. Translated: CSARDLSGNQPQHF.

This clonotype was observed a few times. CDR3 bases: TGTGCCAGCACCGGACGTGGGGCCTTCGGTGAGCAGTTCTTC. Its translation: CASTGRGAFGEQFF. This chain links TRBV25-1 with TRBJ2-1; weak D call: TRBD1 (5 bases). The germline V gene encodes CDR1 MGHDK and CDR2 SYGVNS. Trimming took 7 bases from V and 9 from J, leaving 19 bases between them. CDR3 length: 14 amino acids.

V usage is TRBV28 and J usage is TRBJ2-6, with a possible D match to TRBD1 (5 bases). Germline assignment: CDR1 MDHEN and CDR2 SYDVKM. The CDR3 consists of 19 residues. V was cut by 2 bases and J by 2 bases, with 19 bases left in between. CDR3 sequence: CASSLVDRKSTAGANVLTF. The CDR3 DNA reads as TGTGCCAGCAGTTTAGTCGACAGAAAGTCAACAGCTGGGGCCAACGTCCTGACTTTC.

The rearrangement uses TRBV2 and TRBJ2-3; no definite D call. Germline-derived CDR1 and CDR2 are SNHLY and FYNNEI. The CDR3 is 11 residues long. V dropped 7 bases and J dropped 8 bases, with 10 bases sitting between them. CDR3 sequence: CASMEPVTQYF. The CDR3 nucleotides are TGTGCCAGCATGGAGCCGGTTACGCAGTATTTT.

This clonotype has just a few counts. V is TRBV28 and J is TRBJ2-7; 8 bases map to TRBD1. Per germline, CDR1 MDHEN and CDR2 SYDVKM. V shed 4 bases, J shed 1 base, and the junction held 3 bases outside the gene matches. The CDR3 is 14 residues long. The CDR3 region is CASSYDRGSYEQYF. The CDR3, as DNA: TGTGCCAGCAGTTACGACAGGGGATCCTACGAGCAGTACTTC.

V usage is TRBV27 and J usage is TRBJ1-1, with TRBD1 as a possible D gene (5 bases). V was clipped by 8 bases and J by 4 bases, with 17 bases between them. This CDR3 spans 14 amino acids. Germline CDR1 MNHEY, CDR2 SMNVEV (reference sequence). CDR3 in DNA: TGTGCCAGCGGCCGGGACCCACGAACCACTGAAGCTTTCTTT. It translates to CASGRDPRTTEAFF.

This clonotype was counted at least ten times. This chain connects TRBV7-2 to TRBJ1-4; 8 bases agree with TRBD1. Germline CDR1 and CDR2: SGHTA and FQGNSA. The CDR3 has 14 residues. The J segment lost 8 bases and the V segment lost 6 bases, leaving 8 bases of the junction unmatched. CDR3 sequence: CASRQNRGREKLFF. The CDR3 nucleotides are TGTGCCAGCAGACAGAACAGGGGGAGGGAAAAACTGTTTTTT.

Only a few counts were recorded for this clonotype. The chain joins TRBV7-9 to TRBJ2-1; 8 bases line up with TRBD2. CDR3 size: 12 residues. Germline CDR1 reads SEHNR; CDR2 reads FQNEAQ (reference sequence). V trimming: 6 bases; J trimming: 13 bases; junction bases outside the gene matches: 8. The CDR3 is CASSLPLADQFF. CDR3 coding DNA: TGTGCCAGCAGTCTTCCACTAGCGGATCAGTTCTTC.

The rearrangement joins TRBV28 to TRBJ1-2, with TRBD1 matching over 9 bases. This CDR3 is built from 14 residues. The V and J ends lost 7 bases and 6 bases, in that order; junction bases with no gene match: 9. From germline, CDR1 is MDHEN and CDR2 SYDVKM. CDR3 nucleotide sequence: TGTGCCAGCACCCTAAGGGGACAGGGTGATGGCTACACCTTC. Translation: CASTLRGQGDGYTF.

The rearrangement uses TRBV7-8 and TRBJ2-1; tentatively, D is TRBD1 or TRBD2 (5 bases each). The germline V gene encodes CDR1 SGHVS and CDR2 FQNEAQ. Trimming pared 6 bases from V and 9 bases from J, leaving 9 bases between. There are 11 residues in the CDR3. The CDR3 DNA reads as TGTGCCAGCAGTTTGGGGACTGAGCAGTTCTTC. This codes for CASSLGTEQFF.

The CDR3 nucleotides read TGTGCCAGCATCAATAAAGGGCAGGGCAGGGGGACCACTGAAGCTTTCTTT. It translates to CASINKGQGRGTTEAFF. The V and J genes are TRBV11-2 and TRBJ1-1; 7 bases are a match to TRBD1. CDR3 size: 17 residues. The V gene's germline CDR1 is SGHAT and CDR2 FQNNGV. V lost 7 bases to trimming and J lost 4 bases; unmatched junction nucleotides: 18.

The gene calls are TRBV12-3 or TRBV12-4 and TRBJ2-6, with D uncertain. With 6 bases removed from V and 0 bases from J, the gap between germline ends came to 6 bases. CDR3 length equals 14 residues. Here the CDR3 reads CASSHISGANVLTF. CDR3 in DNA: TGTGCCAGCAGCCACATCTCTGGGGCCAACGTCCTGACTTTC.

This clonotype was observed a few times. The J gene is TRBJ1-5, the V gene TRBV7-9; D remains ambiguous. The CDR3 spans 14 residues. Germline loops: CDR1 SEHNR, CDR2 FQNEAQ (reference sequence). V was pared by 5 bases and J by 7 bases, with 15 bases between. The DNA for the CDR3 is TGTGCCAGCAGCCCCCCTATACCCGGGCAGCCCCAGCATTTT. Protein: CASSPPIPGQPQHF.

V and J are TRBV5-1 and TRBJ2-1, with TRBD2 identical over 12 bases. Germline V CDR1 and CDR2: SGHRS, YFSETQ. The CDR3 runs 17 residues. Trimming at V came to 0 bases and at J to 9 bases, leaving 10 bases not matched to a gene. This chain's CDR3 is CASSLGPTSGGRGEQFF. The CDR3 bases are TGCGCCAGCAGCTTGGGACCGACTAGCGGGGGACGCGGTGAGCAGTTCTTC.

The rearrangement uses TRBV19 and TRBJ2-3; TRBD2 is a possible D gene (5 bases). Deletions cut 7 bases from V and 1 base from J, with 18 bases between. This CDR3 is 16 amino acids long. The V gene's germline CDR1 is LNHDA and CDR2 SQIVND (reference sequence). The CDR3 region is CASTGLKMRGTDTQYF. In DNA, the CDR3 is TGTGCCAGTACCGGGCTAAAGATGCGGGGCACAGATACGCAGTATTTT.

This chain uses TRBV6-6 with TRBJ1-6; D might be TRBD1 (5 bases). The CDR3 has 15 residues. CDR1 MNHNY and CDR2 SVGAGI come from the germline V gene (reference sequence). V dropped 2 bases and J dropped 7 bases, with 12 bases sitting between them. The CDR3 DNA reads TGTGCCAGCAGTTACCGGGGACGTTTGAATTCACCCCTCCACTTT. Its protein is CASSYRGRLNSPLHF.

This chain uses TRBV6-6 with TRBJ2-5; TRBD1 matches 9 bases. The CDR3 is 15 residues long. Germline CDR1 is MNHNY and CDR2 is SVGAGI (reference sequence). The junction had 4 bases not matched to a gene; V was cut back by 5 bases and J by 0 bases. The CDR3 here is CASSRTGADQETQYF. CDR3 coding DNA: TGTGCCAGCAGTCGGACAGGGGCAGACCAAGAGACCCAGTACTTC.

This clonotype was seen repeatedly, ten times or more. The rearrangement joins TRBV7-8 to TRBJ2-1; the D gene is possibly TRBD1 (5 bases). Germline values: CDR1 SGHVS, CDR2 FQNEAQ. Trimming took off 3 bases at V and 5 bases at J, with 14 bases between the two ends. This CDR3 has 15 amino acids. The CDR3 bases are TGTGCCAGCAGCTTGGGCATGGGGCCTAACAATGAGCAGTTCTTC. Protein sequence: CASSLGMGPNNEQFF.

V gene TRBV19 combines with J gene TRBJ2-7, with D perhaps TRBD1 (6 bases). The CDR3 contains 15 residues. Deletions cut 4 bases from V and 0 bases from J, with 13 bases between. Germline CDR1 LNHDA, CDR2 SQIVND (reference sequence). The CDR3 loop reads CASSTGQFSSYEQYF. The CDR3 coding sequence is TGTGCCAGTAGTACCGGACAGTTTAGCTCCTACGAGCAGTACTTC. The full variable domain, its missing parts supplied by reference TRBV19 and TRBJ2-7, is DGGITQSPKYLFRKEGQNVTLSCEQNLNHDAMYWYRQDPGQGLRLIYYSQIVNDFQKGDIAEGYSVSREKKESFPLTVTSAQKNPTAFYLCASSTGQFSSYEQYFGPGTRLTVT.